Presented here are 4 T cell receptor beta chains from one specimen sequenced in a study of blood T cells in healthy people across ages. A second PCR of 7 to 11 cycles used a sample-barcoded 5' primer and a J-beta primer mix. One entry per CDR3 protein results from TCRdb running MiXCR on the 5' RACE reads. The sample yields approximately 1.5 million distinct CDR3 sequences, roughly a third seen once. The sample was blood. The source of these receptors is a woman in her thirties in good health.

This clonotype was seen at least ten times. This sequence joins TRBV29-1 and TRBJ2-7, with 8 bases that match TRBD2. Germline values: CDR1 SQVTM, CDR2 ANQGSEA. J was trimmed by 2 bases and V by 4 bases; bases with no gene match: 4. This CDR3 contains 13 residues. The CDR3 sequence: CSVVAGGPYEQYF. The DNA of the CDR3 is TGCAGCGTTGTGGCGGGGGGCCCCTACGAGCAGTACTTC.

This clonotype was detected only a few times. The chain recombines TRBV20-1 with TRBJ1-1; possibly TRBD1 for D (6 bases). CDR1 and CDR2 (germline): DFQATT, SNEGSKA (reference sequence). The V end was cut by 0 bases, the J end by 4 bases, with 15 bases between. This CDR3 contains 15 residues. The CDR3 DNA sequence: TGCAGTGCTAGAGATCAAGGCAGGGGCGGCACTGAAGCTTTCTTT. Protein sequence: CSARDQGRGGTEAFF.

The rearrangement uses TRBV7-9 and TRBJ2-7, with D maybe TRBD1 (6 bases). Germline V gene lookup returns CDR1 SEHNR and CDR2 FQNEAQ (reference sequence). Trimming cost V 1 base and J 3 bases, with 10 bases left between them. The CDR3 runs to 14 residues. The CDR3 nucleotides are TGTGCCAGCAGCTTAGTGGGCAGGGGCTACGAGCAGTACTTC. Amino acids: CASSLVGRGYEQYF. The whole variable domain, filled in from reference TRBV7-9 and TRBJ2-7, reads DTGVSQNPRHKITKRGQNVTFRCDPISEHNRLYWYRQTLGQGPEFLTYFQNEAQLEKSRLLSDRFSAERPKGSFSTLEIQRTEQGDSAMYLCASSLVGRGYEQYFGPGTRLTVT.

This chain uses TRBV30 with TRBJ2-1; D not resolved. Trimming removed 1 base from V and 9 bases from J, with 19 bases in between. CDR1 and CDR2 (germline): GTSNPN, SVGIG (reference sequence). The CDR3 extends over 15 amino acids. CDR3 protein: CAWSAPNGRNAEQFF. In DNA, the CDR3 is TGTGCCTGGAGTGCCCCAAACGGTCGTAACGCTGAGCAGTTCTTC.